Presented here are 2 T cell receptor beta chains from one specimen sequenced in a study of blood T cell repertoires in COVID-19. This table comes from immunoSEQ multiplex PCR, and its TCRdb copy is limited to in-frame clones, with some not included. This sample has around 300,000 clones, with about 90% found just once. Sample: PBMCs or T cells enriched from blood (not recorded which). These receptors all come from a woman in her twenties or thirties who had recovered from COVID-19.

CDR3 sequence: CASHRNTGIYEQYF. In DNA, the CDR3 is TGCGCCAGCCATAGAAACACAGGGATCTACGAGCAGTACTTC. V gene TRBV5-1 combines with J gene TRBJ2-7, with D tentatively TRBD1 (6 bases). Trimming took 7 bases from V and 3 from J, leaving 17 bases between them. Germline V gives CDR1 SGHRS, CDR2 YFSETQ. The CDR3 contains 14 residues.

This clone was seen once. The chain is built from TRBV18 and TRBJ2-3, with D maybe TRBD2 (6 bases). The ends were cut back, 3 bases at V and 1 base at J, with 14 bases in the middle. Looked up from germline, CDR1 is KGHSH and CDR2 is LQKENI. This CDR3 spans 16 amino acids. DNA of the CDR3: TGTGCCAGCTCACCTTTGGGGGGAGGAGGCACAGATACGCAGTATTTT. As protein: CASSPLGGGGTDTQYF.